A single sample gave rise to the 11 T cell receptor beta chains below, sequenced in a study of OX40 agonist ivuxolimab in advanced cancers. Assay: immunoSEQ multiplex PCR; the TCRdb copy retains only in-frame clones and omits some. Counted here are about 59,000 clones, about 87% occurring once; the ten biggest clones make up around 5.2%. The source was CD4+ or CD8+ T cells sorted from blood, collected in a trial of the OX40 agonist ivuxolimab. All receptors derive from an adult with an advanced solid tumor such as melanoma, head and neck, liver or kidney cancer.

The chain has TRBV28 and TRBJ2-3, with no clear D. V was shortened by 2 bases and J by 5 bases, with 5 bases between the two germline ends. The germline gives CDR1 MDHEN, CDR2 SYDVKM. The length of the CDR3 is 12 residues. CDR3 sequence: CASSLKGDTQYF. The CDR3, as DNA: TGTGCCAGCAGTTTAAAGGGAGATACGCAGTATTTT.

This chain links TRBV9 with TRBJ2-3; D is possibly TRBD2 (6 bases). The CDR3 has 14 amino acids. V dropped 7 bases and J dropped 1 base, with 13 bases sitting between them. Germline V gene data show CDR1 as SGDLS and CDR2 as YYNGEE. CDR3 coding DNA: TGTGCCAGCCAGCGGCGGGGAGGCACAGATACGCAGTATTTT. It codes for CASQRRGGTDTQYF.

V is TRBV10-1 and J is TRBJ2-2, with TRBD2 as a possible D gene (6 bases). CDR3 length: 14 residues. Germline loops: CDR1 WNHNN, CDR2 SYGVQD (reference sequence). V dropped 4 bases and J dropped 0 bases, with 6 bases sitting between them. The DNA for the CDR3 is TGCGCCAGCAGTGGGGGGGCGAACACCGGGGAGCTGTTTTTT. It translates to CASSGGANTGELFF.

The rearrangement links TRBV6-1 to TRBJ2-3; 10 bases line up with TRBD2. Per the germline V gene, CDR1 is MNHNS and CDR2 is SASEGT. With V trimmed by 7 bases and J by 0 bases, 4 bases remained unmatched. The CDR3 loop spans 15 amino acids. CDR3 residues: CASTLLAGSTDTQYF. Here the CDR3 DNA reads TGTGCCAGCACCTTACTAGCGGGGAGCACAGATACGCAGTATTTT.

This clone was seen once. J is TRBJ2-7 and V is TRBV6-1, with D perhaps TRBD1 (6 bases). V lost 6 bases and J 2 bases, leaving 11 bases between the germline ends. Germline V CDR1 and CDR2: MNHNS, SASEGT. The CDR3 extends over 13 amino acids. CDR3 protein: CASRDSVAYEQYF. Here the CDR3 DNA reads TGTGCCAGCAGGGACAGCGTTGCCTACGAGCAGTACTTC.

V is TRBV7-2 and J is TRBJ1-2; 7 bases are shared with TRBD1. The ends lost 1 base at V and 8 bases at J; junction bases unmatched: 10. The CDR3 contains 15 residues. Germline V gene data show CDR1 as SGHTA and CDR2 as FQGNSA. CDR3 nucleotide sequence: TGTGCCAGCAGCTTAGGTACCCAGACAGGGCGGGGCTACACCTTC. It translates to CASSLGTQTGRGYTF.

The rearrangement uses TRBV4-3 and TRBJ2-5; 15 nucleotides align to TRBD2. Trimming removed 0 bases from V and 5 bases from J; junction bases left unmatched: 10. This CDR3 comprises 19 residues. Germline V CDR1 and CDR2: LGHNA, YSLEER. The CDR3 region has the DNA TGCGCCAGCAGCCAAGATCGGACTAGCGGGGGGGCCGTTCTTGAGACCCAGTACTTC. This translates into CASSQDRTSGGAVLETQYF.

The chain combines TRBV5-6 with TRBJ2-7; perhaps TRBD2 as D (5 bases). CDR3 length: 14 residues. V dropped 3 bases and J dropped 1 base, with 11 bases sitting between them. Germline V gene sequence: CDR1 SGHDT, CDR2 YYEEEE. This CDR3 is CASSSGGRSYEQYF. The CDR3 bases are TGTGCCAGCAGCTCCGGAGGCCGATCCTACGAGCAGTACTTC.

The chain links TRBV18 to TRBJ2-1, with 7 bases identical to TRBD1. CDR3 length: 14 amino acids. V gave up 6 bases and J gave up 0 bases; unmatched junction bases: 2. Germline assignment: CDR1 KGHSH and CDR2 LQKENI. This CDR3 reads CASSDRVSYNEQFF. In DNA form, the CDR3 reads TGTGCCAGCTCCGACAGGGTCTCCTACAATGAGCAGTTCTTC. The variable domain in full, with the rest retrieved from reference TRBV18 and TRBJ2-1, is NAGVMQNPRHLVRRRGQEARLRCSPMKGHSHVYWYRQLPEEGLKFMVYLQKENIIDESGMPKERFSAEFPKEGPSILRIQQVVRGDSAAYFCASSDRVSYNEQFFGPGTRLTVL.

The chain employs TRBV11-2 and TRBJ2-7; 7 bases fit TRBD2. Trimming removed 5 bases from V and 6 bases from J; junction bases left unmatched: 10. The germline V gene encodes CDR1 SGHAT and CDR2 FQNNGV. The CDR3 contains 14 residues. The CDR3 protein is CASSQGLPPREQYF. For the CDR3, the DNA is TGTGCCAGCAGCCAGGGACTACCTCCTCGCGAGCAGTACTTC.

V usage is TRBV4-3 and J usage is TRBJ1-1; D unclear. Trimming pared 1 base from V and 1 base from J, leaving 7 bases between. There are 14 residues in the CDR3. Per the germline V gene, CDR1 is LGHNA and CDR2 is YSLEER. CDR3 sequence reads: CASSQVLRNTEAFF. The CDR3 DNA reads as TGCGCCAGCAGCCAAGTGTTGAGGAACACTGAAGCTTTCTTT.